Listed here is a single T cell receptor (beta chain). Its antigen is not identified. The sample originates from a study of shared clonotypes between healthy human individuals. Points from the study as a whole: Read depth was anticipated to influence clonotype sharing among donors. When naive CD4 clonotypes were compared across a few donors, approximately 5% were shared. Large depth notwithstanding, sorted-subset sequencing proved incomplete by rarefaction.

TCRdb keeps only in-frame clones here, not all; method: immunoSEQ multiplex PCR. Among about 1.4 million clones, about 96% were seen once, and the ten largest hold approximately 1.1%. This receptor was taken from a man aged 25 to 45 in good health. Sequencing was carried out using naive CD4+ T cells sorted from blood. The subset here: CD45RA+ positively selected.

The CDR3 bases are TGTGCCAGCAGCCCTAGCGGTGGCAAAAACATTCAGTACTTC. Protein sequence: CASSPSGGKNIQYF. The genes are TRBV7-9 and TRBJ2-4, with 7 bases aligning to TRBD2. From germline, CDR1 is SEHNR and CDR2 FQNEAQ (reference sequence). The CDR3 covers 14 residues. The junction had 4 bases not matched to a gene; V was cut back by 5 bases and J by 3 bases.